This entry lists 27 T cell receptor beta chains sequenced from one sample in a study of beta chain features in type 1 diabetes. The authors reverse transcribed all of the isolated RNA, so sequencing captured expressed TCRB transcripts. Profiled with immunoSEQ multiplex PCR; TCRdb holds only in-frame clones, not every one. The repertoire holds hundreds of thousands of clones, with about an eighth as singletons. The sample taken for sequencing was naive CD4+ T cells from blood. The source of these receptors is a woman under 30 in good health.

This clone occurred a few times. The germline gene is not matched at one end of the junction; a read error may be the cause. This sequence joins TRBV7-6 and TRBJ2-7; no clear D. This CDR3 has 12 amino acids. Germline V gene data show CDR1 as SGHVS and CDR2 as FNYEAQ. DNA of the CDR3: TGTGCCAGCAGCTCATCCTGGGGTCAGAAGACATTC. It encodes CASSSSWGQKTF.

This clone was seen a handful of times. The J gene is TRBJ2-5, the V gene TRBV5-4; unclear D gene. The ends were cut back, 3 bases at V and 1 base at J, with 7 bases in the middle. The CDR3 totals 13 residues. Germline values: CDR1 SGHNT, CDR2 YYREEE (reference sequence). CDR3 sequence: CASSSSPQETQYF. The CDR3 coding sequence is TGTGCCAGCAGCTCGTCCCCCCAAGAGACCCAGTACTTC.

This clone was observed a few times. CDR3 sequence (DNA): TGTGCCAGCAGCATACTGGCCGGGAACCTTTATGGCTACACCTTC. It encodes CASSILAGNLYGYTF. V is TRBV7-9 and J is TRBJ1-2; D not resolved. V was cut by 5 bases and J by 5 bases, with 18 bases left in between. Germline CDR1 SEHNR, CDR2 FQNEAQ (reference sequence). There are 15 residues in the CDR3.

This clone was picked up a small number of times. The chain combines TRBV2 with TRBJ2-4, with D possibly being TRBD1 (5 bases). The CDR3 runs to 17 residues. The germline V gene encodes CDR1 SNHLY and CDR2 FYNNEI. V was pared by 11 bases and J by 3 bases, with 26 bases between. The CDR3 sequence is CAQGWGSLTSYKNIQYF. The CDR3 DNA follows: TGTGCCCAAGGGTGGGGCAGCCTAACCTCCTACAAAAACATTCAGTACTTC.

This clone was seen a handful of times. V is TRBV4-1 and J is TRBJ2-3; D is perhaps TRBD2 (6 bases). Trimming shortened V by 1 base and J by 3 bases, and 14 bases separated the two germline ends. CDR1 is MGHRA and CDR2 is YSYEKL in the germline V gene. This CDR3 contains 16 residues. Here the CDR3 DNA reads TGCGCCAGCAGCCAAGCACGGGACGGGAGTACAGATACGCAGTATTTT. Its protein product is CASSQARDGSTDTQYF.

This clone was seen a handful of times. CDR3 in DNA: TGCAGCGTTGATGGTTGGACAGGGTTGGGGGAGACCCAGTACTTC. It specifies CSVDGWTGLGETQYF. This rearrangement joins TRBV29-1 to TRBJ2-5; 8 positions match TRBD1. Germline values: CDR1 SQVTM, CDR2 ANQGSEA. Unmatched junction bases numbered 11, after V lost 3 bases and J lost 5 bases. The length of the CDR3 is 15 residues.

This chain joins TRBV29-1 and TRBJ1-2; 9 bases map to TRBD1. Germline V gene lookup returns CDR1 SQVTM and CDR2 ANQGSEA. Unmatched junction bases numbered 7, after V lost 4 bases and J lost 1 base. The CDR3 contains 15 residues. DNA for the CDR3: TGCAGCGTTGTCTCGTGGACAGGGGATAACTATGGCTACACCTTC. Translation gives CSVVSWTGDNYGYTF.

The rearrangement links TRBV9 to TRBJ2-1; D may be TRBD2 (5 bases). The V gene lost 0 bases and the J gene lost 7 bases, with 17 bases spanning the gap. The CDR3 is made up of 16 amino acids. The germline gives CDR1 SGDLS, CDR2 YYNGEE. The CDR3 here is CASSVVDSRGGNEQFF. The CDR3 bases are TGTGCCAGCAGCGTAGTTGATAGCCGCGGAGGAAATGAGCAGTTCTTC.

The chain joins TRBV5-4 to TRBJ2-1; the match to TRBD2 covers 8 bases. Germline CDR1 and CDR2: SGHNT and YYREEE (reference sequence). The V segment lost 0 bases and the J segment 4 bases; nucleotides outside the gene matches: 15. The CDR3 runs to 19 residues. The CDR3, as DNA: TGTGCCAGCAGCTTGGTTATTCCGCCATGGACTAGCCCTTACAATGAGCAGTTCTTC. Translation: CASSLVIPPWTSPYNEQFF.

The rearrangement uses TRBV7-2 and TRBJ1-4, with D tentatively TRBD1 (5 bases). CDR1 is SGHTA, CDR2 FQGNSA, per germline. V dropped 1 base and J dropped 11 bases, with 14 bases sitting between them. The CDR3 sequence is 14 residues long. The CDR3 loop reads CASSLEGRVEKLFF. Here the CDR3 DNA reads TGTGCCAGCAGCTTAGAGGGGCGTGTTGAGAAACTGTTTTTT.

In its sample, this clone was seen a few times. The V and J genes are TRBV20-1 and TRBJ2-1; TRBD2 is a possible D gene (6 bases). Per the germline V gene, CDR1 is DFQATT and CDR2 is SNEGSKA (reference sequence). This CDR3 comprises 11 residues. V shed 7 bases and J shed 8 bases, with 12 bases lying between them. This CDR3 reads CSGEVVYEQFF. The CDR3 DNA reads TGCAGTGGGGAGGTCGTTTATGAGCAGTTCTTC.

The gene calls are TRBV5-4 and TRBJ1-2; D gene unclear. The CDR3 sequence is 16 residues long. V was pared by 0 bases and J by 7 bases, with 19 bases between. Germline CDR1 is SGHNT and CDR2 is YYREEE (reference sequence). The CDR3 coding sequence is TGTGCCAGCAGCTTGGCCGGTACCTCAGTTGCGGGTGGCTACACCTTC. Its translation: CASSLAGTSVAGGYTF.

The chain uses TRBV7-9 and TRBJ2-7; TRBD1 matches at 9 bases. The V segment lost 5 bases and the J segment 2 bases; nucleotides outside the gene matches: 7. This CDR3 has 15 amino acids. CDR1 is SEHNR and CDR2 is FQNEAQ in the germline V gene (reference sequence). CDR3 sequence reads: CASSPKWDRAYEQYF. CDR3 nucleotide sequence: TGTGCCAGCAGCCCTAAATGGGACAGGGCCTACGAGCAGTACTTC. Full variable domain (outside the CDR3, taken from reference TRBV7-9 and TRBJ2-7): DTGVSQNPRHKITKRGQNVTFRCDPISEHNRLYWYRQTLGQGPEFLTYFQNEAQLEKSRLLSDRFSAERPKGSFSTLEIQRTEQGDSAMYLCASSPKWDRAYEQYFGPGTRLTVT.

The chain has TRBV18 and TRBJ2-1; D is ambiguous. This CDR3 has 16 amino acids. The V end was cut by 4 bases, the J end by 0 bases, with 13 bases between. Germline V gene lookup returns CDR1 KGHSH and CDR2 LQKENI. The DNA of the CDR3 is TGTGCCAGCTCACTGAGGACGGATAGCTCCTACAATGAGCAGTTCTTC. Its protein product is CASSLRTDSSYNEQFF.

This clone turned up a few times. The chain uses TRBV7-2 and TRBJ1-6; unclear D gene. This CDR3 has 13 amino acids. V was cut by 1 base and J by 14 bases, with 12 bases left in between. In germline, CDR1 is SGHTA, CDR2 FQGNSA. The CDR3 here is CASSLVDSSALHF. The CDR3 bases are TGTGCCAGCAGCTTAGTAGATAGCTCGGCCCTCCACTTT.

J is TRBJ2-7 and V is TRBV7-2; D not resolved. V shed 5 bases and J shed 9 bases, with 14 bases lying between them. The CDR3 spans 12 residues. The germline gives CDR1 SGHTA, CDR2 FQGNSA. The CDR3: CASSAGPEGQYV. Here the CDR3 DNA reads TGTGCCAGCAGCGCCGGGCCAGAAGGGCAGTACGTC.

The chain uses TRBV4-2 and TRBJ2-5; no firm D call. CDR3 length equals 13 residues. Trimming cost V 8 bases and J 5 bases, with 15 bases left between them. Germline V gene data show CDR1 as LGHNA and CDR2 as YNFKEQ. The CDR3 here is CASGYNLGETQYF. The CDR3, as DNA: TGTGCCAGCGGCTATAATCTGGGTGAGACCCAGTACTTC.

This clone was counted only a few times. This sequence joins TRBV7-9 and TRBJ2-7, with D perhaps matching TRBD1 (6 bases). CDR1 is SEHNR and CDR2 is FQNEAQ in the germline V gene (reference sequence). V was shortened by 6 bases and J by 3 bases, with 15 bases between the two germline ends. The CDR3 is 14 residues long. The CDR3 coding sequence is TGTGCCAGCAGTGACCAGGGGCAAGACTACGAGCAGTACTTC. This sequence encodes CASSDQGQDYEQYF. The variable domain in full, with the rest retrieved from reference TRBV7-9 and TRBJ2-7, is DTGVSQNPRHKITKRGQNVTFRCDPISEHNRLYWYRQTLGQGPEFLTYFQNEAQLEKSRLLSDRFSAERPKGSFSTLEIQRTEQGDSAMYLCASSDQGQDYEQYFGPGTRLTVT.

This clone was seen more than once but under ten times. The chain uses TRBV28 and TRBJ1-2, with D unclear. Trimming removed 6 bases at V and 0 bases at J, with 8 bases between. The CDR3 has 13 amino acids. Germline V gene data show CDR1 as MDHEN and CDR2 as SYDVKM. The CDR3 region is CASSGGANYGYTF. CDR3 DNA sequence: TGTGCCAGCAGCGGAGGAGCTAACTATGGCTACACCTTC.

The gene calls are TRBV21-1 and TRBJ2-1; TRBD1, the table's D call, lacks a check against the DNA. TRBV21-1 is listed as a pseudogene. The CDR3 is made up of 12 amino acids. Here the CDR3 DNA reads TGTGCCAGCAAGTTGACAGACAATGAGCAGTTCTTC. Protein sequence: CASKLTDNEQFF.

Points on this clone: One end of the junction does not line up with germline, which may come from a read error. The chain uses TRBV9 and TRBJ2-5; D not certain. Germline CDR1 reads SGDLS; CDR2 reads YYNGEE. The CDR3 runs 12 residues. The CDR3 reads CASGVGWETQYF. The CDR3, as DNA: TGTGCCAGCGGCGTAGGGTGGGAGACCCAGTACTTC.

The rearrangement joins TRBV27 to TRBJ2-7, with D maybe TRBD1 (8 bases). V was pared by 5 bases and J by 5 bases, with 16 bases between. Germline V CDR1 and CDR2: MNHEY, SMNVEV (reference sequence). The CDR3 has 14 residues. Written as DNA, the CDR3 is TGTGCCAGCAGTACATACAGGGGGGGTAACGAGCAGTACTTC. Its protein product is CASSTYRGGNEQYF.

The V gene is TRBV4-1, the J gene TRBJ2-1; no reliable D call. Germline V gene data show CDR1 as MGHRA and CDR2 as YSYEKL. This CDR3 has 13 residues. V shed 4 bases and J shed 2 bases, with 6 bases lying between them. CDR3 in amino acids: CASSRTTYNEQFF. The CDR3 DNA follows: TGCGCCAGCAGCCGAACCACCTACAATGAGCAGTTCTTC.

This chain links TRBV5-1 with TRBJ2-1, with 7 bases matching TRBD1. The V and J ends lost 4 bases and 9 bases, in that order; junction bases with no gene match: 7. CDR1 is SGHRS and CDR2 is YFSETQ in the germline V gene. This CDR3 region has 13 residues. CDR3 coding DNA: TGCGCCAGCAGCGTCCTACAGGGGCCTGAGCAGTTCTTC. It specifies CASSVLQGPEQFF.

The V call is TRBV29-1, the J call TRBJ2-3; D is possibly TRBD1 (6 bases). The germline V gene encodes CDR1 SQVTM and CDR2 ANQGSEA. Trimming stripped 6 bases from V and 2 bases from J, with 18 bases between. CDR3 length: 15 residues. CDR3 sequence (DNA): TGCAGCGTCTGCTGGGACATGCGGGCCACAGATACGCAGTATTTT. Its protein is CSVCWDMRATDTQYF.

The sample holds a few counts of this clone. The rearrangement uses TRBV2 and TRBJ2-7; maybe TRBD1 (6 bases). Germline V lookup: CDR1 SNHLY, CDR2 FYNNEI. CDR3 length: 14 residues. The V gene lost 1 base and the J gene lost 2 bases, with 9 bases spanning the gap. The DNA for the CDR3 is TGTGCCAGCAGTGAAGGTGCAGGGGCCTACGAGCAGTACGTC. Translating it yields CASSEGAGAYEQYV.

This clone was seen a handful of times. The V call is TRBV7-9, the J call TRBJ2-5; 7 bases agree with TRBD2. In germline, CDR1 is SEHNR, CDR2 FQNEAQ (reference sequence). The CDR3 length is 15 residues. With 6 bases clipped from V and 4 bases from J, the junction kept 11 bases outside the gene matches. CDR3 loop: CASRFQRGGSETQYF. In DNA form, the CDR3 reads TGTGCCAGCAGGTTTCAGCGGGGCGGTTCAGAGACCCAGTACTTC.